This T cell receptor beta chain was observed in a study of T cells in Graves' hyperthyroidism and ophthalmopathy. This CDR3 has 13 residues. Trimming left V 3 bases short and J 9 bases short, with 12 bases between. Researchers took RNA transcripts and amplified the TCR beta CDR3 regions from them. RT-PCR in the first round (using the HTBI primer set) targeted the TCR CDR3. MiXCR was run by TCRdb on the multiplex PCR reads, yielding one entry per CDR3 protein. In the table there are 550,000 to 650,000 distinct CDR3 sequences, 14% of which are singletons. This clonotype was seen many times. Input material: blood. The rearrangement links TRBV12-3 or TRBV12-4 to TRBJ2-4; D not certain. This sequence was found in a woman aged 30 to 39 with Graves' hyperthyroidism that later progressed to Graves' ophthalmopathy. Written as DNA, the CDR3 is TGTGCCAGCAGTTTTTCATCTCGCGGCATTCAGTACTTC. It specifies CASSFSSRGIQYF.